This is a list of T cell receptor beta chains from one sample in a study of blood T cell repertoires in COVID-19. Generated by immunoSEQ multiplex PCR, the TCRdb table keeps only in-frame clones and is missing some. Of 45,000 to 55,000 clones listed, less than 90% were seen once; the top ten hold approximately 5.7%. Sequenced sample: peripheral blood. The source of these receptors is a human donor in a cohort sampled during active COVID-19. Each CDR3 is given with its conserved first and last residue. The D gene is left open where the match is weak. Not all rows give a size; the values are once, few, many and, for expanded clones, a class.

D: TRBD2; size: NA; V: TRBV18; J: TRBJ2-5; DNA: TGTGCCAGCTCACCTCATCCGGGGGGGGAGACCCAGTACTTC; CDR3: CASSPHPGGETQYF
D: TRBD2; size: few; V: TRBV27; J: TRBJ2-7; DNA: TGTGCCAGCAGGGGACTAGCGGGGGGAAAGTACGAGCAGTACTTC; CDR3: CASRGLAGGKYEQYF
D: NA; size: once; V: TRBV2; J: TRBJ2-7; DNA: TGTGCCAGCCGCAGAGTCGGGGGAAGAGAGCAGTACTTC; CDR3: CASRRVGGREQYF
D: NA; size: NA; V: TRBV7-2; J: TRBJ1-2; DNA: TGTGCCAGCGTCCGGGGTTTCGATGGCTACACCTTC; CDR3: CASVRGFDGYTF
D: NA; size: NA; V: TRBV7-9; J: TRBJ1-1; DNA: TGTGCCGGTGAGAGGGTAATGGGTGAAGCTTTCTTT; CDR3: CAGERVMGEAFF
D: NA; size: NA; V: TRBV5-4; J: TRBJ1-2; DNA: TGTGCCAGCAGCCCGGGGGTAACTAACTATGGCTACACCTTC; CDR3: CASSPGVTNYGYTF
D: NA; size: NA; V: TRBV5-1; J: TRBJ2-1; DNA: TGCGCCAGCAGCCATGGAGAACGGGGTAGCTCCTACAATGAGCAGTTCTTC; CDR3: CASSHGERGSSYNEQFF
D: NA; size: NA; V: TRBV14; J: TRBJ2-7; DNA: TGTGCCAGCAGCCAGCCCCGGGACTTTGGGCGCCGATACGAGCAGTACTTC; CDR3: CASSQPRDFGRRYEQYF
D: NA; size: few; V: TRBV6-1; J: TRBJ1-1; DNA: TGTGCCAGCAGTGAGCGAATTGAAGCTTTCTTT; CDR3: CASSERIEAFF
D: TRBD2; size: NA; V: TRBV7-9; J: TRBJ2-3; DNA: TGTGCCAGCAGCCGTACGAGCGGGGGGGCTGATACGCAGTATTTT; CDR3: CASSRTSGGADTQYF
D: NA; size: NA; V: TRBV19; J: TRBJ1-5; DNA: TGTGCCAGTAGTGTAACTGGAGGAGGGATCCAGCCCCAGCATTTT; CDR3: CASSVTGGGIQPQHF
D: NA; size: NA; V: TRBV18; J: TRBJ2-1; DNA: TGTGCCAGCTCATTTCGACTAGACTCGAGCTCCTACAATGAGCAGTTCTTC; CDR3: CASSFRLDSSSYNEQFF
D: NA; size: NA; V: TRBV18; J: TRBJ1-1; DNA: TGTGCCAGCTCGCCCCAAGGACTTAACACTGAAGCTTTCTTT; CDR3: CASSPQGLNTEAFF
D: NA; size: NA; V: TRBV5-1; J: TRBJ1-4; DNA: TGCGCCAGCAGCAAGACCGGGACACCAGTTGGCAGAAATGAAAAACTGTTTTTT; CDR3: CASSKTGTPVGRNEKLFF
D: NA; size: NA; V: TRBV4-2; J: TRBJ2-7; DNA: TGTGCCAGCAGCCAACAGTCTGGGGAGGAGCAGTACTTC; CDR3: CASSQQSGEEQYF
D: TRBD1; size: NA; V: TRBV11-2; J: TRBJ1-1; DNA: TGTGCCAGCAGCTTCCTCTCGGGACAGGGGGAAGCTTTCTTT; CDR3: CASSFLSGQGEAFF
D: TRBD1; size: NA; V: TRBV5-1; J: TRBJ2-7; DNA: TGCGCCAGCGGGACAGGGCATTACGAGCAGTACTTC; CDR3: CASGTGHYEQYF
D: TRBD1; size: NA; V: TRBV10-3; J: TRBJ2-7; DNA: TGTGCCATCAGTCCCGGGACAGGGAGGGTCGACGAGCAGTACTTC; CDR3: CAISPGTGRVDEQYF
D: NA; size: NA; V: TRBV18; J: TRBJ1-6; DNA: TGTGCCAGCTCGGTACAGGGTAAGGGAAATTCACCCCTCCACTTT; CDR3: CASSVQGKGNSPLHF
D: TRBD2; size: NA; V: TRBV7-2; J: TRBJ2-5; DNA: TGTGCCAGCAGCTTAGTTGGGGGGGGTACCCAAGAGACCCAGTACTTC; CDR3: CASSLVGGGTQETQYF
D: NA; size: few; V: TRBV4-2; J: TRBJ1-5; DNA: TGTGCCAGCAGCCAAAATTGGGGGGATCAGCCCCAGCATTTT; CDR3: CASSQNWGDQPQHF
D: NA; size: once; V: TRBV7-9; J: TRBJ1-2; DNA: TGTGCCAGCAGCTTAGCGATTAACAAAGTCAATTATGGCTACACCTTC; CDR3: CASSLAINKVNYGYTF
D: NA; size: NA; V: TRBV5-1; J: TRBJ2-3; DNA: TGCGCCAGCAGCTTGATTCAGGGCGAAGGTGGTACGCAGTATTTT; CDR3: CASSLIQGEGGTQYF
D: TRBD2; size: once; V: TRBV7-6; J: TRBJ2-1; DNA: TGTGCCAGCAGCCCACTAGCGGGGCCCATCAATGAGCAGTTCTTC; CDR3: CASSPLAGPINEQFF
D: TRBD2; size: NA; V: TRBV7-9; J: TRBJ2-3; DNA: TGTGCCAGCAGGGGGACTAGCGGGGCCACAGATACGCAGTATTTT; CDR3: CASRGTSGATDTQYF